This TCR beta chain was sequenced for a study of T-cell memory formation after mild COVID-19. The germline V gene encodes CDR1 LGHNA and CDR2 YNFKEQ. V was clipped by 0 bases and J by 5 bases, with 11 bases between them. The CDR3 consists of 15 residues. From the 5' RACE reads, TCRdb called clonotypes with MiXCR, one entry per CDR3 protein. The sample lists 350,000 to 400,000 distinct CDR3 sequences, approximately 15% occurring once. Study-wide findings and caveats: Cross-reactive memory appears to have joined, as suggested by some responding clones showing up in pre-infection memory.

In this sample, this clonotype turned up a few times. Its antigen is still unknown. Sequencing used PBMCs or a T cell subset sorted from them (not recorded which). The clonotype originates from a man younger than 35 who had mild COVID-19 (a few samples of this study predate the infection). Cell type and time point are not known. The V call is TRBV4-2, the J call TRBJ2-4; perhaps TRBD1 as D (5 bases). CDR3 in amino acids: CASSQDQGEQNIQYF. DNA for the CDR3: TGTGCCAGCAGCCAAGATCAGGGTGAGCAAAACATTCAGTACTTC.